The 5 T cell receptor beta chains in this list originate from one sample, sequenced in a study of blood T cell repertoires in COVID-19 (TCRdb year 2020). The protocol used for the library was the immunoSEQ multiplex PCR assay. TCRdb retrieved this table from immuneACCESS and kept in-frame rearrangements only. Not all clones are present; in checked studies, unresolved V genes account for under half, and no reason is known for the remainder. The sample table contains some 490,000 clones; only one count was recorded for 80% to 90% of them. Jointly, the top ten make up around 7.9% of the sample. The sample was PBMCs or T cells enriched from blood (not recorded which). The receptors shown here come from a woman aged 55-70 years who had recovered from COVID-19.

The chain carries TRBV7-7 and TRBJ2-1; D gene ambiguous. Germline V gene lookup returns CDR1 SSHAT and CDR2 FNYEAQ (reference sequence). This CDR3 is built from 12 residues. CDR3 sequence (DNA): TGTGCTACTGGTCCGAACTACAATGAGCAGTTCTTC. Translation gives CATGPNYNEQFF.

V is TRBV12-3 or TRBV12-4 and J is TRBJ1-1; 8 nucleotides agree with TRBD1. V was pared by 4 bases and J by 4 bases, with 2 bases of the junction left unmatched. This CDR3 has 13 amino acids. CDR3 sequence reads: CASSSQGGTEAFF. The CDR3 bases are TGTGCCAGCAGTTCACAGGGGGGCACTGAAGCTTTCTTT.

The V call is TRBV2, the J call TRBJ1-6, with TRBD1 matching over 9 bases. The CDR3 is made up of 16 amino acids. J gave up 4 bases and V 5 bases, and 6 bases lay outside the gene matches. Germline lookup yields CDR1 SNHLY and CDR2 FYNNEI. The CDR3 DNA reads TGTGCCAGCAGTTGGGACAGGGAGACATATAATTCACCCCTCCACTTT. Protein product: CASSWDRETYNSPLHF.

The chain links TRBV27 to TRBJ1-2; no clear D gene. V lost 6 bases to trimming and J lost 0 bases, with 17 bases between them. CDR3 length: 16 amino acids. Germline V lookup: CDR1 MNHEY, CDR2 SMNVEV (reference sequence). As DNA, the CDR3 is TGTGCCAGCAGCTCCGCCGGGCGGGAGCCTAACTATGGCTACACCTTC. Its translation is CASSSAGREPNYGYTF.

The rearrangement uses TRBV10-3 and TRBJ2-7; weak D call: TRBD2 (6 bases). V was pared by 11 bases and J by 3 bases, with 14 bases between. The CDR3 totals 12 residues. Germline values: CDR1 ENHRY, CDR2 SYGVKD. CDR3 region: CAASPGVYEQYF. The CDR3 DNA reads as TGTGCCGCTTCACCGGGGGTCTACGAGCAGTACTTC.